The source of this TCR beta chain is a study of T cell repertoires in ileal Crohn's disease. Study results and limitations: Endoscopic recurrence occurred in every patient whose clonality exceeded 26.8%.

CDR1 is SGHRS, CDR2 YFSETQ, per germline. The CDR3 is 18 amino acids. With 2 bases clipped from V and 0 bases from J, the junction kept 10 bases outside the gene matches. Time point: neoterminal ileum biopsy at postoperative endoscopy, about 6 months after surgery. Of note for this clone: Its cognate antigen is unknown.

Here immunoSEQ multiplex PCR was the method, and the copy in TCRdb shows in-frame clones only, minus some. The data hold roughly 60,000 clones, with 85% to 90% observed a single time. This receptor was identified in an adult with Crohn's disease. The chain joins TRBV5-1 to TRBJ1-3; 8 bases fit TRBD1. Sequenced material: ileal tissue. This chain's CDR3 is CASSFGQGKGDSGNTIYF. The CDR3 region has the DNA TGCGCCAGCAGCTTTGGACAGGGAAAGGGTGACTCTGGAAACACCATATATTTT.